Sequencing of this T cell receptor (beta chain) was carried out in a study of control samples from healthy donors and cancer patients. Libraries were prepared by immunoSEQ multiplex PCR; TCRdb keeps only in-frame clonotypes and omits some of them. The table lists over 20,000 clones, 75% to 85% of them singletons, with around a quarter in the top ten. This clone was counted between two and nine times. The germline gives CDR1 WNHNN, CDR2 SYGVQD (reference sequence). This CDR3 is built from 16 residues. V shed 3 bases, J shed 8 bases, and the junction held 10 bases outside the gene matches. This chain uses TRBV10-1 with TRBJ2-1, with 10 bases lining up with TRBD1. What was sequenced was PBMCs. The source is a man between 60 and 70 years old with colorectal cancer. CDR3 loop: CASSEMGGTGVDEQFF. In DNA, the CDR3 is TGCGCCAGCAGTGAAATGGGGGGGACAGGGGTCGATGAGCAGTTCTTC.